The 21 T cell receptor beta chains listed next were all sequenced from one sample in a study of T cell responses to AZD1222 COVID-19 vaccine. The protocol was immunoSEQ multiplex PCR, while the TCRdb copy is restricted to in-frame clones and leaves out a portion. This sample has under 200,000 clones; over 75% occur once, and the top ten carry about 1.4%. The sequenced sample was peripheral blood, obtained on day 0 of AZD1222 vaccination. The receptors were sampled from an adult in good health.

The chain is built from TRBV12-5 and TRBJ2-3; 8 bases are a match to TRBD1. Germline CDR1 reads LGHNT; CDR2 reads FRNRAP. The length of the CDR3 is 16 residues. Losses at the gene ends were 6 bases for V and 1 base for J; bases not matched to a gene: 9. The CDR3 DNA sequence: TGTGCTAGTGGCCCCGGAGGACAGGGTGGCACAGATACGCAGTATTTT. Residues: CASGPGGQGGTDTQYF. Using reference TRBV12-5 and TRBJ2-3 for the parts outside the CDR3, the full variable domain is DARVTQTPRHKVTEMGQEVTMRCQPILGHNTVFWYRQTMMQGLELLAYFRNRAPLDDSGMPKDRFSAEMPDATLATLKIQPSEPRDSAVYFCASGPGGQGGTDTQYFGPGTRLTVL.

Comments on this clone: The sample carries other DNA sequences with the same CDR3. This rearrangement joins TRBV6-5 to TRBJ1-5; 10 positions agree with TRBD1. The CDR3 length is 13 residues. The V and J ends lost 7 bases and 6 bases, in that order; junction bases with no gene match: 3. Germline loops: CDR1 MNHEY, CDR2 SVGAGI. The CDR3 protein is CASTDRGGQPQHF. Written as DNA, the CDR3 is TGTGCCAGCACGGACAGGGGGGGTCAGCCCCAGCATTTT.

The chain links TRBV7-2 to TRBJ1-1; 7 bases are a match to TRBD1. The CDR3 contains 14 residues. Trimming cost V 5 bases and J 5 bases; bases outside gene matches: 8. The germline V gene has CDR1 SGHTA and CDR2 FQGNSA. The CDR3 DNA reads as TGTGCCAGCAGCCCGACAGGGTTAAGTACTGAAGCTTTCTTT. This encodes CASSPTGLSTEAFF.

A single count supports this clone. This rearrangement joins TRBV21-1 to TRBJ1-2; the tabulated D call, TRBD1, remains unverified against the DNA. TRBV21-1 is assigned pseudogene status. The CDR3 covers 15 residues. The CDR3 DNA reads as TGTGCCAGCAGCAAAGAAGTGACAGGGAACTATGGCTACACCTTC. This encodes CASSKEVTGNYGYTF.

This chain joins TRBV2 and TRBJ2-1; D gene uncertain. Deletions cut 7 bases from V and 6 bases from J, with 13 bases between. The CDR3 totals 13 residues. Germline-derived CDR1 and CDR2 are SNHLY and FYNNEI. The CDR3 reads CASTVSWSNEQFF. The CDR3 coding sequence is TGTGCCAGCACAGTCAGTTGGAGCAATGAGCAGTTCTTC.

This chain joins TRBV5-6 and TRBJ1-5; TRBD1 might be the D (6 bases). The CDR3 runs 16 residues. V was pared by 1 base and J by 0 bases, with 11 bases between. The germline CDR1 and CDR2 sequences are SGHDT and YYEEEE. DNA of the CDR3: TGTGCCAGCAGCTTGAGGGGGGCATCTAGCAATCAGCCCCAGCATTTT. Protein sequence: CASSLRGASSNQPQHF.

In regard to this clone: The sample holds other DNA sequences that translate to the same CDR3. In nucleotides, the CDR3 is TGTGCCAGCAGCTTGACGGGGGACACTGAAGCTTTCTTT. Amino acid sequence: CASSLTGDTEAFF. This sequence joins TRBV5-5 and TRBJ1-1; D is possibly TRBD1 (5 bases). The CDR3 runs to 13 residues. Germline V gene data show CDR1 as SGHKS and CDR2 as YYEKEE (reference sequence). V lost 1 base to trimming and J lost 3 bases, with 7 bases between them.

V is TRBV4-2 and J is TRBJ2-7, with D perhaps given as TRBD1 or TRBD2 (5 bases each). With 3 bases removed from V and 3 bases from J, the gap between germline ends came to 21 bases. Germline CDR1 reads LGHNA; CDR2 reads YNFKEQ. The CDR3 has 17 residues. The CDR3 DNA is TGTGCCAGCAGCCAGAATACGGACCGGGACGGACTCTACGAGCAGTACTTC. It codes for CASSQNTDRDGLYEQYF.

The chain couples TRBV3-1 (or the pseudogene TRBV3-2) to TRBJ1-6; D gene unclear. Between the trimmed V and J ends, which lost 0 bases and 10 bases, there was a span of 16 bases. The CDR3 has 16 residues. The germline gives CDR1 LGHDT, CDR2 YNNKEL (reference sequence). CDR3 sequence: CASSQDWSPRRSPLHF. In nucleotides, the CDR3 is TGTGCCAGCAGCCAAGATTGGTCACCCCGTAGATCACCCCTCCACTTT.

The chain uses TRBV15 and TRBJ1-1; D ambiguous. CDR1 is LNHNV and CDR2 is YYDKDF in the germline V gene (reference sequence). The CDR3 consists of 15 residues. Deletions cut 5 bases from V and 3 bases from J, with 16 bases between. In DNA, the CDR3 is TGTGCCACCAGCGAAGACACGGGAAGGTACACTGAAGCTTTCTTT. Translated: CATSEDTGRYTEAFF.

This clone was recorded many times. This chain uses TRBV6-1 with TRBJ2-2, with a possible D match to TRBD2 (5 bases). Germline V lookup: CDR1 MNHNS, CDR2 SASEGT. The CDR3 has 15 amino acids. Trimming removed 1 base from V and 1 base from J, with 7 bases in between. CDR3 bases: TGTGCCAGCAGTGAAGTCGGGGAGAACACCGGGGAGCTGTTTTTT. Its protein is CASSEVGENTGELFF.

The V gene is TRBV19, the J gene TRBJ1-1, with D maybe TRBD1 (5 bases). This CDR3 has 14 residues. The V and J ends lost 4 bases and 7 bases respectively, with 16 bases between them. Germline values: CDR1 LNHDA, CDR2 SQIVND (reference sequence). Written as DNA, the CDR3 is TGTGCCAGTAGTACTGTCGGGGGTACGGATGAAGCTTTCTTT. Encoded protein: CASSTVGGTDEAFF.

The chain recombines TRBV3-1 (or the pseudogene TRBV3-2) with TRBJ1-1; D call uncertain. Germline V gene data show CDR1 as LGHDT and CDR2 as YNNKEL (reference sequence). The CDR3 runs 13 residues. Trimming cost V 1 base and J 1 base, with 4 bases left between them. CDR3 loop: CASSQAENTEAFF. CDR3 DNA sequence: TGTGCCAGCAGCCAAGCAGAGAACACTGAAGCTTTCTTT.

The CDR3: CASRAGQFGNTIYF. DNA of the CDR3: TGTGCCAGCAGAGCAGGACAGTTCGGAAACACCATATATTTT. J is TRBJ1-3 and V is TRBV2; possible D gene TRBD1, 6 bases. Germline V gene sequence: CDR1 SNHLY, CDR2 FYNNEI. CDR3 length: 14 amino acids. Trimming removed 6 bases from V and 4 bases from J, with 13 bases in between.

The rearrangement uses TRBV7-2 and TRBJ2-2; no reliable D call. V was cut by 6 bases and J by 4 bases, with 15 bases left in between. This CDR3 contains 15 residues. CDR1 is SGHTA, CDR2 FQGNSA, per germline. CDR3 region: CASSYAFGITGELFF. CDR3 DNA: TGTGCCAGCAGTTACGCCTTTGGGATCACCGGGGAGCTGTTTTTT.

The chain has TRBV11-3 and TRBJ2-5; D may match TRBD1 or TRBD2 (5 bases each). With 1 base removed from V and 5 bases from J, the gap between germline ends came to 14 bases. The CDR3 loop spans 15 amino acids. Germline CDR1 and CDR2: SGHNT and YENEEA. CDR3 sequence: CASSLAFSGRETQYF. CDR3 nucleotides: TGTGCCAGCAGCTTAGCTTTTTCGGGGCGCGAGACCCAGTACTTC.

The rearrangement joins TRBV25-1 to TRBJ2-1, with 10 bases matching TRBD2. The CDR3 spans 13 residues. V dropped 8 bases and J dropped 14; count of bases not matched to a gene: 12. Germline loops: CDR1 MGHDK, CDR2 SYGVNS. CDR3: CASSRLAGDSKFF. CDR3 DNA sequence: TGTGCCAGCTCTCGCCTAGCGGGGGACAGCAAGTTCTTC.

The chain couples TRBV5-4 to TRBJ2-7; D possibly corresponds to TRBD1 (7 bases). Germline V gene data show CDR1 as SGHNT and CDR2 as YYREEE (reference sequence). The V end lost 3 bases, the J end lost 6 bases, and 13 bases lay between the germline ends. The CDR3 has 13 residues. The chain's CDR3 is CASSSGGGGEQYF. The CDR3, as DNA: TGTGCCAGCAGCTCCGGAGGGGGCGGCGAGCAGTACTTC.

This rearrangement joins TRBV6-5 to TRBJ1-1; possibly TRBD1 for D (5 bases). This CDR3 is 11 amino acids long. V was pared by 11 bases and J by 6 bases, with 13 bases between. Germline V gene sequence: CDR1 MNHEY, CDR2 SVGAGI. The CDR3: CACGQGPEAFF. In nucleotides, the CDR3 is TGTGCCTGTGGGCAGGGCCCTGAAGCTTTCTTT.

CDR3 coding DNA: TGTGCCAGCAGCTCCGGGGAGGAAGGTGAAGCTTTCTTT. Translated, it gives CASSSGEEGEAFF. The chain uses TRBV7-6 and TRBJ1-1, with D unresolved. CDR1 SGHVS and CDR2 FNYEAQ come from the germline V gene. V was shortened by 4 bases and J by 7 bases, with 13 bases between the two germline ends. The CDR3 runs to 13 residues.

The V call is TRBV9, the J call TRBJ1-1; TRBD1 might be the D (5 bases). Trimming pared 5 bases from V and 4 bases from J, leaving 18 bases between. This CDR3 comprises 15 residues. The germline V gene has CDR1 SGDLS and CDR2 YYNGEE. Here the CDR3 DNA reads TGTGCCAGCAGTTCATCAGGGACCGAGGGCACTGAAGCTTTCTTT. It codes for CASSSSGTEGTEAFF.